One and the same sample provided the 29 T cell receptor beta chains below, sequenced in a study of T cells after posttransplantation cyclophosphamide. Profiled with immunoSEQ multiplex PCR; TCRdb holds only in-frame clones, not every one. Found here are tens of thousands of clones, no singletons; the ten largest cover around 7%. Sequenced: PBMCs. The receptors stem from a woman aged 45 to 65 in good health and a related stem cell transplant donor.

This clone has at least ten counts. In nucleotides, the CDR3 is TGCGCCAGCAGCTTGATTGGCGGGAATGAAGCTTTCTTT. Its protein is CASSLIGGNEAFF. The V and J genes are TRBV5-1 and TRBJ1-1; no clear D. CDR3 length: 13 residues. V dropped 1 base and J dropped 7 bases, with 11 bases sitting between them. CDR1 is SGHRS and CDR2 is YFSETQ in the germline V gene.

This clone was observed at least ten times. V usage is TRBV27 and J usage is TRBJ2-1, with TRBD2 matching 10 bases. Looked up from germline, CDR1 is MNHEY and CDR2 is SMNVEV (reference sequence). There are 14 residues in the CDR3. J was trimmed by 2 bases and V by 6 bases; bases with no gene match: 1. The CDR3 DNA is TGTGCCAGCAGCGGACTAGCGGCCTACAATGAGCAGTTCTTC. As protein: CASSGLAAYNEQFF.

The sample holds many counts of this clone. V usage is TRBV5-1 and J usage is TRBJ1-1; D call uncertain. Germline values: CDR1 SGHRS, CDR2 YFSETQ. The CDR3 has 14 residues. Trimming took 5 bases from V and 0 from J, leaving 11 bases between them. This CDR3 is CASSTGSMNTEAFF. CDR3 nucleotide sequence: TGCGCCAGCAGTACGGGGTCTATGAACACTGAAGCTTTCTTT.

This clone has ten or more counts. The rearrangement links TRBV2 to TRBJ1-1, with 10 bases lining up with TRBD1. The V and J ends lost 6 bases and 2 bases, in that order; junction bases with no gene match: 3. The CDR3 loop spans 14 amino acids. Germline V gene sequence: CDR1 SNHLY, CDR2 FYNNEI. In nucleotides, the CDR3 is TGTGCCAGCAGGGGGACAGGGGAAAACACTGAAGCTTTCTTT. Protein product: CASRGTGENTEAFF.

This clone was counted ten times or more. The CDR3 bases are TGTGCCACCAGTGATTTACCAGGGGTTGGGGCCAACGTCCTGACTTTC. Residues: CATSDLPGVGANVLTF. This chain links TRBV24-1 with TRBJ2-6, with D maybe TRBD1 (6 bases). Per germline, CDR1 KGHDR and CDR2 SFDVKD. This CDR3 comprises 16 residues. Trimming left V 1 base short and J 3 bases short, with 9 bases between.

There are many counts of this clone. The chain employs TRBV10-3 and TRBJ2-1, with TRBD2 matching 7 bases. The CDR3 consists of 16 residues. The V gene end was trimmed by 6 bases and the J gene end by 6 bases; junction bases not matched to a gene: 14. Germline values: CDR1 ENHRY, CDR2 SYGVKD. The CDR3 DNA reads as TGTGCCATCAGCGATCCTACCTCAGGGAGGGGCAATGAGCAGTTCTTC. It specifies CAISDPTSGRGNEQFF.

The table lists this clone with many counts. Here the CDR3 DNA reads TGTGCCAGCAACCTCCTCTTCCGTAGGACAGGGGGCTCTGGAAACACCATATATTTT. Amino acid sequence: CASNLLFRRTGGSGNTIYF. The V and J genes are TRBV7-9 and TRBJ1-3; the match to TRBD1 covers 10 bases. Germline values: CDR1 SEHNR, CDR2 FQNEAQ (reference sequence). The CDR3 covers 19 residues. V lost 7 bases, J lost 0 bases, and 15 bases stayed unmatched.

This clone was detected a few times. The chain recombines TRBV28 with TRBJ2-3; TRBD1 might be the D (5 bases). This CDR3 is built from 16 residues. V lost 1 base and J 3 bases, leaving 14 bases between the germline ends. Germline V gene lookup returns CDR1 MDHEN and CDR2 SYDVKM. The CDR3 protein is CASSLSGSTWTDTQYF. The CDR3 coding sequence is TGTGCCAGCAGTTTATCAGGGTCGACTTGGACAGATACGCAGTATTTT.

This clone was counted many times. The chain couples TRBV18 to TRBJ2-1; 7 bases map to TRBD2. Germline CDR1 reads KGHSH; CDR2 reads LQKENI. The CDR3 contains 16 residues. Germline trimming cut 4 bases from V and 6 bases from J; bases unmatched to any gene: 12. The CDR3 nucleotides are TGTGCCAGCTCACTGATCCTAGCGGCAGCCTTCAATGAGCAGTTCTTC. Amino acids: CASSLILAAAFNEQFF.

This rearrangement joins TRBV7-2 to TRBJ2-5, with 13 nucleotides matching TRBD2. This CDR3 region has 17 residues. J gave up 3 bases and V 5 bases, and 9 bases lay outside the gene matches. Germline CDR1 reads SGHTA; CDR2 reads FQGNSA. This CDR3 reads CASSVSTSGRLEETQYF. CDR3 nucleotides: TGTGCCAGCAGCGTTTCGACTAGCGGGAGGTTGGAAGAGACCCAGTACTTC.

This clone was counted many times. The chain is built from TRBV6-5 and TRBJ1-1; 7 nucleotides line up with TRBD1. The V segment lost 6 bases and the J segment 8 bases; nucleotides outside the gene matches: 6. Germline assignment: CDR1 MNHEY and CDR2 SVGAGI. This CDR3 is built from 12 residues. In DNA form, the CDR3 reads TGTGCCAGCAGCCTACAGGGGATCGAAGCTTTCTTT. Translation gives CASSLQGIEAFF.

This clone has a handful of counts. V is TRBV7-2 and J is TRBJ2-7; the D gene could be TRBD1 or TRBD2 (5 bases each). CDR3 length: 13 residues. Germline V gene sequence: CDR1 SGHTA, CDR2 FQGNSA. V lost 3 bases to trimming and J lost 6 bases, with 12 bases between them. CDR3 in amino acids: CASSFSEGPEQYF. The CDR3 bases are TGTGCCAGCAGCTTTTCCGAGGGGCCCGAGCAGTACTTC.

This clone was found many times. This chain uses TRBV10-3 with TRBJ2-7; TRBD1 aligns across 9 bases. Trimming took 11 bases from V and 2 from J; bases not matched to a gene: 7. The germline V gene has CDR1 ENHRY and CDR2 SYGVKD. The CDR3 runs to 13 residues. The CDR3 coding sequence is TGTGCCGCCGGCGGGACAGGGACCTACGAGCAGTACTTC. Translating gives CAAGGTGTYEQYF.

The table lists this clone with many counts. This sequence joins TRBV10-3 and TRBJ2-2; D unresolved. V lost 7 bases and J 4 bases, leaving 13 bases between the germline ends. The CDR3 is made up of 14 amino acids. Germline V lookup: CDR1 ENHRY, CDR2 SYGVKD. The CDR3 coding sequence is TGTGCCATCAACCCCGGTTTAAGCACCGGGGAGCTGTTTTTT. Encoded protein: CAINPGLSTGELFF.

This clone has at least ten counts. This rearrangement joins TRBV2 to TRBJ1-2; no clear D gene. The germline V gene has CDR1 SNHLY and CDR2 FYNNEI. The CDR3 extends over 13 amino acids. Trimming left V 4 bases short and J 4 bases short, with 10 bases between. CDR3 amino acids: CASSGSHSYGYTF. In nucleotides, the CDR3 is TGTGCCAGCAGTGGGTCACATTCCTATGGCTACACCTTC.

This clone was seen ten or more times. The chain recombines TRBV7-2 with TRBJ2-4; 7 bases line up with TRBD2. J lost 5 bases, V lost 1 base, and 5 bases had no gene match. Germline V CDR1 and CDR2: SGHTA, FQGNSA. The CDR3 runs to 15 residues. As DNA, the CDR3 is TGTGCCAGCAGCTTAGGGGGAGGGGCCCAAAACATTCAGTACTTC. Its protein product is CASSLGGGAQNIQYF.

This clone was seen ten or more times. This chain joins TRBV12-3 or TRBV12-4 and TRBJ1-2; D is possibly TRBD1 (5 bases). Trimming shortened V by 1 base and J by 5 bases, and 8 bases separated the two germline ends. CDR3 length: 13 residues. The chain's CDR3 is CASSLGTNYGYTF. CDR3 coding DNA: TGTGCCAGCAGTTTAGGGACAAATTATGGCTACACCTTC.

The table lists this clone with many counts. V usage is TRBV6-6 and J usage is TRBJ2-3, with TRBD1 matching over 7 bases. V gave up 8 bases and J gave up 1 base; unmatched junction bases: 3. The CDR3 has 13 residues. From germline, CDR1 is MNHNY and CDR2 SVGAGI (reference sequence). The CDR3 DNA reads as TGTGCCAGCGCTACAGGGGGCACAGATACGCAGTATTTT. As protein: CASATGGTDTQYF.

This clone was found many times. The CDR3 reads CASSLILVGLNEKLFF. The CDR3 coding sequence is TGTGCCAGCAGCTTAATTCTTGTGGGCTTAAATGAAAAACTGTTTTTT. The rearrangement joins TRBV7-9 to TRBJ1-4; D uncertain. Germline V gives CDR1 SEHNR, CDR2 FQNEAQ (reference sequence). The germline V and J ends were trimmed by 2 bases and 5 bases, with 15 bases remaining between them. The CDR3 has 16 residues.

This clone has a count of ten or more. The J gene is TRBJ1-2, the V gene TRBV7-2, with 9 bases aligning to TRBD1. With V trimmed by 0 bases and J by 4 bases, 3 bases remained unmatched. This CDR3 contains 15 residues. Germline lookup yields CDR1 SGHTA and CDR2 FQGNSA. CDR3 residues: CASSLARTGVYGYTF. The CDR3 DNA sequence: TGTGCCAGCAGCTTAGCCCGGACAGGGGTCTATGGCTACACCTTC.

This clone has at least ten counts. CDR3 coding DNA: TGTGCCAGCTCACCCCCAGGGGACCCCTATGGCTACACCTTC. Translated: CASSPPGDPYGYTF. This chain uses TRBV18 with TRBJ1-2, with a tentative D call TRBD1 (6 bases). Trimming cost V 3 bases and J 4 bases, with 12 bases left between them. Germline CDR1 KGHSH, CDR2 LQKENI. CDR3 length equals 14 residues.

In its sample, this clone was seen many times. This sequence joins TRBV7-9 and TRBJ2-1; no firm D call. Germline CDR1 SEHNR, CDR2 FQNEAQ (reference sequence). Trimming cost V 5 bases and J 2 bases, with 7 bases left between them. The CDR3 has 13 amino acids. The CDR3: CASSPDTYNEQFF. CDR3 nucleotides: TGTGCCAGCAGCCCAGATACCTACAATGAGCAGTTCTTC.

This clone has a count of ten or more. CDR3 sequence: CASRTRTGLNYEQYF. CDR3 sequence (DNA): TGTGCCAGCAGAACCCGGACGGGACTCAACTACGAGCAGTACTTC. The rearrangement links TRBV6-2 or TRBV6-3 to TRBJ2-7, with D possibly matching TRBD2 (6 bases). V lost 6 bases and J 3 bases, leaving 18 bases between the germline ends. The CDR3 has 15 residues. CDR1 and CDR2 from the germline V gene are MNHEY and SVGEGT.

There are many counts of this clone. The chain carries TRBV28 and TRBJ2-7; the D gene is possibly TRBD1 (6 bases). V was clipped by 3 bases and J by 1 base, with 13 bases between them. CDR1 and CDR2 from the germline V gene are MDHEN and SYDVKM. The CDR3 length is 15 residues. DNA for the CDR3: TGTGCCAGCAGTTTCATCCGGGACACTTCCTACGAGCAGTACTTC. Its translation: CASSFIRDTSYEQYF. The full variable domain, rest sourced from reference TRBV28 and TRBJ2-7, is DVKVTQSSRYLVKRTGEKVFLECVQDMDHENMFWYRQDPGLGLRLIYFSYDVKMKEKGDIPEGYSVSREKKERFSLILESASTNQTSMYLCASSFIRDTSYEQYFGPGTRLTVT.

There are a few counts of this clone. V and J are TRBV12-3 or TRBV12-4 and TRBJ2-2; maybe TRBD1 (6 bases). The CDR3 is 16 amino acids. V was clipped by 8 bases and J by 5 bases, with 21 bases between them. The CDR3 loop is CASHLRGSPRTGELFF. The CDR3 DNA sequence: TGTGCCAGCCACCTCAGGGGTAGCCCGAGGACCGGGGAGCTGTTTTTT.

This clone appeared many times. This rearrangement joins TRBV7-9 to TRBJ2-2, with 9 bases fitting TRBD1. Looked up from germline, CDR1 is SEHNR and CDR2 is FQNEAQ (reference sequence). The CDR3 sequence is 16 residues long. V shed 5 bases, J shed 5 bases, and the junction held 9 bases outside the gene matches. The CDR3 reads CASSRDRVGGTGELFF. For the CDR3, the DNA is TGTGCCAGCAGCCGGGACAGGGTAGGAGGTACCGGGGAGCTGTTTTTT. Using reference TRBV7-9 and TRBJ2-2 for the parts outside the CDR3, the full variable domain is DTGVSQNPRHKITKRGQNVTFRCDPISEHNRLYWYRQTLGQGPEFLTYFQNEAQLEKSRLLSDRFSAERPKGSFSTLEIQRTEQGDSAMYLCASSRDRVGGTGELFFGEGSRLTVL.

This clone was found many times. The genes are TRBV19 and TRBJ1-2, with 7 bases identical to TRBD1. The CDR3 totals 13 residues. The junction had 2 bases not matched to a gene; V was cut back by 3 bases and J by 4 bases. Looked up from germline, CDR1 is LNHDA and CDR2 is SQIVND (reference sequence). CDR3 sequence: CASSIDRVYGYTF. As DNA, the CDR3 is TGTGCCAGTAGTATCGACAGGGTCTATGGCTACACCTTC.

This clone was observed a handful of times. The chain recombines TRBV9 with TRBJ2-2, with a tentative D call TRBD1 (5 bases). The CDR3 is made up of 16 amino acids. Per the germline V gene, CDR1 is SGDLS and CDR2 is YYNGEE. With 3 bases removed from V and 1 base from J, the gap between germline ends came to 13 bases. The CDR3 loop is CASSEGRKLNTGELFF. CDR3 DNA: TGTGCCAGCAGCGAGGGGCGGAAGTTGAACACCGGGGAGCTGTTTTTT. Variable domain in full (rest from reference TRBV9 and TRBJ2-2): DSGVTQTPKHLITATGQRVTLRCSPRSGDLSVYWYQQSLDQGLQFLIQYYNGEERAKGNILERFSAQQFPDLHSELNLSSLELGDSALYFCASSEGRKLNTGELFFGEGSRLTVL.

This clone was observed many times. The chain uses TRBV4-1 and TRBJ1-2, with D perhaps TRBD1 (6 bases). Trimming stripped 2 bases from V and 0 bases from J, with 16 bases between. CDR1 and CDR2 from the germline V gene are MGHRA and YSYEKL. The CDR3 loop spans 17 amino acids. CDR3 coding DNA: TGCGCCAGCAGCCAAATATGGGACATTCGTTCTAACTATGGCTACACCTTC. This translates into CASSQIWDIRSNYGYTF.